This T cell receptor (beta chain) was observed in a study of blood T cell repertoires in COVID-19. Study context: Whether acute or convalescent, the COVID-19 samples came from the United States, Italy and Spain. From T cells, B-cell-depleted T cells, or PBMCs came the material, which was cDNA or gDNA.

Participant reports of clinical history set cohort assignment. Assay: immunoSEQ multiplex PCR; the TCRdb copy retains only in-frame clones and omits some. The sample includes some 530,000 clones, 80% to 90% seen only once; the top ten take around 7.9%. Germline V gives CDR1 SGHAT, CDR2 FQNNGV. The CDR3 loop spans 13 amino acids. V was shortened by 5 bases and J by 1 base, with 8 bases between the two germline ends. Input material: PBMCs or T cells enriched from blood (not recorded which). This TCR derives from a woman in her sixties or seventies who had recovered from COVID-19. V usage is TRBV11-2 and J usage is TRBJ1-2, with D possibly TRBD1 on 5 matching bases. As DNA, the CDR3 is TGTGCCAGCAGCCAGGGTGGTAACTATGGCTACACCTTC. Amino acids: CASSQGGNYGYTF.